This T cell receptor (beta chain) was identified during a study of control samples from healthy donors and cancer patients. The table came from immunoSEQ multiplex PCR; TCRdb's copy has only in-frame clones and leaves some out. The table lists around 170,000 clones, around 90% of them singletons, with approximately 1.5% in the top ten. Germline V gene lookup returns CDR1 MGHRA and CDR2 YSYEKL. V lost 5 bases and J 5 bases, leaving 15 bases between the germline ends. The CDR3 contains 14 residues. The chain carries TRBV4-1 and TRBJ1-1; TRBD1 is a possible D gene (6 bases). Sample: blood. This receptor was obtained from a woman aged 45-60 years in good health. DNA for the CDR3: TGCGCCAGCAGCAGCGCGGGGGCAAGAACTGAAGCTTTCTTT. This translates into CASSSAGARTEAFF.